The 29 T cell receptor beta chains in this list originate from one sample, sequenced in a study of blood T cells in healthy people across ages. Primers used in a second PCR of about 7 to 12 cycles were a sample-barcoded 5' primer and a J-beta primer mix. TCRdb passed the 5' RACE reads through MiXCR, listing each CDR3 protein once. The sample carries about 800,000 distinct CDR3 sequences, 35% to 50% recorded once. The sample taken for sequencing was blood. The receptors were sampled from a man older than 75 in good health.

This clonotype was picked up many times. CDR3 region: CSVAQAQETQYF. The CDR3 DNA sequence: TGCAGCGTTGCACAGGCTCAAGAGACCCAGTACTTC. V gene TRBV29-1 combines with J gene TRBJ2-5; D is possibly TRBD1 (5 bases). This CDR3 is built from 12 residues. The germline V gene has CDR1 SQVTM and CDR2 ANQGSEA. With 4 bases removed from V and 2 bases from J, the gap between germline ends came to 8 bases.

This chain links TRBV12-3 or TRBV12-4 with TRBJ1-3, with TRBD1 as a possible D gene (6 bases). The CDR3 has 15 amino acids. The V end was cut by 1 base, the J end by 8 bases, with 15 bases between. The chain's CDR3 is CASSLGAGAGYTIYF. The CDR3 coding sequence is TGTGCCAGCAGTTTAGGGGCAGGGGCCGGGTACACCATATATTTT.

About this clonotype: A read error may produce the germline difference seen at one junction end. The V gene is TRBV3-1, the J gene TRBJ2-3; D is unclear. The CDR3 has 14 amino acids. The germline V gene has CDR1 LGHDT and CDR2 YNNKEL (reference sequence). Here the CDR3 reads CAGSQEVAGDTQYF. CDR3 nucleotides: TGTGCCGGCAGCCAAGAAGTGGCCGGGGATACGCAGTATTTT.

A remark on this clonotype: Lacking the conserved final phenylalanine or tryptophan, this CDR3 likely reflects a read error. The gene calls are TRBV7-8 and TRBJ2-1; TRBD2 might be the D (6 bases). The V end lost 5 bases, the J end lost 3 bases, and 14 bases lay between the germline ends. CDR1 is SGHVS, CDR2 FQNEAQ, per germline. This CDR3 is 15 amino acids long. CDR3 sequence reads: CASSRLANNYNEQFI. The CDR3 nucleotides read TGTGCCAGCAGCCGCCTAGCGAACAACTACAATGAGCAGTTCATC.

This sequence joins TRBV20-1 and TRBJ1-1, with 9 bases identical to TRBD1. Germline CDR1 reads DFQATT; CDR2 reads SNEGSKA (reference sequence). This CDR3 spans 15 amino acids. J gave up 0 bases and V 5 bases, and 7 bases lay outside the gene matches. In DNA form, the CDR3 reads TGCAGTGCTGGCCGGACAGGGGTGATGAACACTGAAGCTTTCTTT. As protein: CSAGRTGVMNTEAFF.

There are a few counts of this clonotype. The chain joins TRBV5-1 to TRBJ2-5, with 7 bases that match TRBD2. Germline CDR1 and CDR2: SGHRS and YFSETQ. Trimming at V came to 4 bases and at J to 1 base, leaving 4 bases not matched to a gene. The CDR3 runs 14 residues. The CDR3 coding sequence is TGCGCCAGCAGCGGTCCTAGCGGCCAAGAGACCCAGTACTTC. It translates to CASSGPSGQETQYF.

The chain links TRBV2 to TRBJ2-5; D possibly matches TRBD1 or TRBD2 (5 bases each). The J call is in doubt because the DNA end fits TRBJ2-7 better. The CDR3 has 16 residues. Per germline, CDR1 SNHLY and CDR2 FYNNEI. The CDR3 is CASSESRDPSLYEQYF. The CDR3 DNA reads TGTGCCAGCAGTGAATCTCGGGACCCTAGTCTTTACGAGCAGTACTTC.

The rearrangement joins TRBV25-1 to TRBJ2-1, with D perhaps matching TRBD2 (5 bases). Trimming removed 3 bases from V and 2 bases from J, with 11 bases in between. Looked up from germline, CDR1 is MGHDK and CDR2 is SYGVNS. The CDR3 contains 15 residues. This chain's CDR3 is CASSERVATYNEQFF. CDR3 sequence (DNA): TGTGCCAGCAGTGAGCGAGTAGCGACCTACAATGAGCAGTTCTTC.

The chain is built from TRBV4-1 and TRBJ2-1; tentatively, D is TRBD1 (5 bases). Deletions cut 0 bases from V and 2 bases from J, with 14 bases between. The germline V gene encodes CDR1 MGHRA and CDR2 YSYEKL. The CDR3 is 17 residues long. The CDR3 sequence is CASSQDVGRAAYNEQFF. The CDR3 bases are TGCGCCAGCAGCCAAGATGTGGGCAGGGCCGCCTACAATGAGCAGTTCTTC.

This clonotype was picked up a small number of times. The chain combines TRBV30 with TRBJ1-2; possible D gene TRBD1, 5 bases. Trimming pared 5 bases from V and 12 bases from J, leaving 16 bases between. The germline CDR1 and CDR2 sequences are GTSNPN and SVGIG (reference sequence). This CDR3 contains 11 residues. The DNA for the CDR3 is TGTGCCTGGGGGAAGACGACAGACAACACCTTC. Encoded protein: CAWGKTTDNTF.

This clonotype appeared a few times. The rearrangement links TRBV27 to TRBJ2-5; 7 nucleotides align to TRBD1. J lost 2 bases, V lost 6 bases, and 12 bases had no gene match. The CDR3 is 16 residues long. The germline V gene has CDR1 MNHEY and CDR2 SMNVEV (reference sequence). The DNA of the CDR3 is TGTGCCAGCAGCACTACAGACCCGACAGGGCAAGAGACCCAGTACTTC. Protein product: CASSTTDPTGQETQYF.

The V gene is TRBV7-2, the J gene TRBJ1-2; D is ambiguous. The length of the CDR3 is 13 residues. Between the trimmed V and J ends, which lost 5 bases and 2 bases, there was a span of 9 bases. CDR1 and CDR2 from the germline V gene are SGHTA and FQGNSA. CDR3 protein: CASSATENYGYTF. In DNA form, the CDR3 reads TGTGCCAGCAGCGCCACCGAAAACTATGGCTACACCTTC.

This clonotype was recorded at least ten times. V usage is TRBV11-3 and J usage is TRBJ2-1; D gene uncertain. The V and J ends lost 8 bases and 8 bases respectively, with 13 bases between them. CDR1 and CDR2 from the germline V gene are SGHNT and YENEEA. The CDR3 loop spans 12 amino acids. CDR3 region: CASATISYEQFF. CDR3 nucleotides: TGTGCCAGCGCCACGATATCTTATGAGCAGTTCTTC.

The genes are TRBV7-9 and TRBJ2-5; 14 nucleotides align to TRBD2. The V gene end was trimmed by 5 bases and the J gene end by 3 bases; junction bases not matched to a gene: 11. This CDR3 is built from 18 residues. Germline V lookup: CDR1 SEHNR, CDR2 FQNEAQ (reference sequence). CDR3 coding DNA: TGTGCCAGCAGCCCACCGACTAGCGGGAGGGCGTTTGAAGAGACCCAGTACTTC. Translated: CASSPPTSGRAFEETQYF.

Only a few counts were recorded for this clonotype. The V call is TRBV5-1, the J call TRBJ2-1; TRBD2 agrees at 10 bases. J lost 5 bases, V lost 1 base, and 3 bases had no gene match. Germline CDR1 reads SGHRS; CDR2 reads YFSETQ. The CDR3 is 15 amino acids. CDR3 coding DNA: TGCGCCAGCAGCTTGCCTAGCGGGGGAGACAATGAGCAGTTCTTC. This sequence encodes CASSLPSGGDNEQFF. The whole variable domain, remainder taken from reference TRBV5-1 and TRBJ2-1, is KAGVTQTPRYLIKTRGQQVTLSCSPISGHRSVSWYQQTPGQGLQFLFEYFSETQRNKGNFPGRFSGRQFSNSRSEMNVSTLELGDSALYLCASSLPSGGDNEQFFGPGTRLTVL.

There are many counts of this clonotype. The rearrangement links TRBV7-2 to TRBJ2-1; 8 bases are shared with TRBD1. Germline values: CDR1 SGHTA, CDR2 FQGNSA. This CDR3 comprises 15 residues. J gave up 7 bases and V 7 bases, and 12 bases lay outside the gene matches. Here the CDR3 DNA reads TGTGCCAGCACCCTTAGGGCAGGGGGCATGAATGAGCAGTTCTTC. This translates into CASTLRAGGMNEQFF.

This clonotype was observed a few times. The gene calls are TRBV12-5 and TRBJ1-4; 11 nucleotides line up with TRBD1. The CDR3 loop spans 13 amino acids. Germline trimming cut 7 bases from V and 13 bases from J; bases unmatched to any gene: 8. From germline, CDR1 is LGHNT and CDR2 FRNRAP. CDR3 sequence reads: CASAYEDRGLLFF. For the CDR3, the DNA is TGTGCTAGTGCCTACGAGGACAGGGGGCTACTGTTTTTT.

In its sample, this clonotype was seen many times. The rearrangement joins TRBV7-8 to TRBJ2-7; 9 nucleotides agree with TRBD1. The V gene end was trimmed by 7 bases and the J gene end by 4 bases; junction bases not matched to a gene: 11. The CDR3 has 15 amino acids. Germline V gene data show CDR1 as SGHVS and CDR2 as FQNEAQ. CDR3 DNA: TGTGCCAGCACGCCACAACCGGGACAGGGTTACGAGCAGTACTTC. Its protein product is CASTPQPGQGYEQYF.

The chain has TRBV3-1 and TRBJ2-1; D gene uncertain. The CDR3 sequence is 12 residues long. CDR1 is LGHDT and CDR2 is YNNKEL in the germline V gene (reference sequence). The V end was cut by 1 base, the J end by 11 bases, with 9 bases between. CDR3 amino acids: CASSQVSSQQFF. CDR3 bases: TGTGCCAGCAGCCAAGTTAGCAGCCAGCAGTTCTTC.

In its sample, this clonotype was seen many times. This rearrangement joins TRBV29-1 to TRBJ2-5; unclear D gene. The germline V gene encodes CDR1 SQVTM and CDR2 ANQGSEA. V lost 4 bases to trimming and J lost 1 base, with 4 bases between them. CDR3 length: 11 residues. CDR3 residues: CSVAAQETQYF. The CDR3 DNA reads as TGCAGCGTTGCCGCCCAAGAGACCCAGTACTTC.

This clonotype is a singleton in its sample. This rearrangement joins TRBV7-3 to TRBJ2-1, with D hard to call. V lost 1 base to trimming and J lost 10 bases, with 11 bases between them. This CDR3 comprises 13 residues. Germline-derived CDR1 and CDR2 are SGHTA and FQGTGA. CDR3 residues: CASSLRRTDEQFF. The CDR3 bases are TGTGCCAGCAGCTTAAGGCGGACGGACGAGCAGTTCTTC.

As regards this clonotype: One end of the junction fails to match germline, which may point to a read error. J is TRBJ2-1 and V is TRBV7-9; D possibly corresponds to TRBD1 (6 bases). The germline V gene encodes CDR1 SEHNR and CDR2 FQNEAQ (reference sequence). CDR3 length: 16 amino acids. In DNA form, the CDR3 reads TGTGCCAGCAGCTTTGGCGATGAACAGGGCCGGGATGAGCGGTTCTTC. This codes for CASSFGDEQGRDERFF.

This clonotype has just a few counts. This sequence joins TRBV19 and TRBJ2-7; no firm D call. Germline V gene data show CDR1 as LNHDA and CDR2 as SQIVND (reference sequence). V lost 0 bases and J 5 bases, leaving 11 bases between the germline ends. The CDR3 runs to 14 residues. CDR3 protein: CASSIDRVSHEQYF. CDR3 nucleotides: TGTGCCAGTAGTATAGATCGAGTGAGCCACGAGCAGTACTTC.

This clonotype was observed at least ten times. V is TRBV6-1 and J is TRBJ2-1, with a possible D match to TRBD2 (5 bases). The CDR3 is made up of 14 amino acids. Trimming stripped 6 bases from V and 3 bases from J, with 12 bases between. Germline V gives CDR1 MNHNS, CDR2 SASEGT. The CDR3 sequence: CASRPSLDYNEQFF. DNA for the CDR3: TGTGCCAGCAGACCCTCACTAGACTACAATGAGCAGTTCTTC.

The V and J genes are TRBV10-3 and TRBJ1-2; D possibly corresponds to TRBD1 (5 bases). This CDR3 has 12 amino acids. V shed 6 bases and J shed 1 base, with 6 bases lying between them. Per the germline V gene, CDR1 is ENHRY and CDR2 is SYGVKD. The CDR3, as DNA: TGTGCCATCAGCCAGGGTAACTATGGCTACACCTTC. Protein product: CAISQGNYGYTF.

The chain uses TRBV14 and TRBJ2-1; a weak D match, TRBD2 (5 bases). Trimming cost V 0 bases and J 6 bases, with 21 bases left between them. CDR1 and CDR2 (germline): SGHDN, FVKESK. CDR3 size: 18 residues. The CDR3 here is CASSQDIREPPFCNEQFF. In DNA form, the CDR3 reads TGTGCCAGCAGCCAAGATATCCGGGAACCCCCCTTCTGCAATGAGCAGTTCTTC.

This clonotype was seen only a few times. The rearrangement uses TRBV20-1 and TRBJ2-3; 10 positions agree with TRBD2. The CDR3 is 15 amino acids. CDR1 and CDR2 (germline): DFQATT, SNEGSKA (reference sequence). V lost 2 bases to trimming and J lost 6 bases; unmatched junction nucleotides: 8. CDR3 in amino acids: CSARKPSGSYDTQYF. In nucleotides, the CDR3 is TGCAGTGCTAGAAAGCCTAGCGGGAGTTACGATACGCAGTATTTT.

This clonotype has just a few counts. J is TRBJ2-7 and V is TRBV12-3 or TRBV12-4; the match to TRBD1 covers 11 bases. The length of the CDR3 is 13 residues. The J segment lost 7 bases and the V segment lost 6 bases, leaving 5 bases of the junction unmatched. This chain's CDR3 is CASSRGQGVEQYF. The CDR3 DNA sequence: TGTGCCAGCAGCAGGGGACAGGGGGTTGAGCAGTACTTC.

The chain links TRBV2 to TRBJ2-2; D might be TRBD2 (6 bases). The V end was cut by 6 bases, the J end by 4 bases, with 9 bases between. The CDR3 length is 13 residues. CDR1 SNHLY and CDR2 FYNNEI come from the germline V gene. The CDR3 sequence is CASRLAGTGELFF. The CDR3 DNA reads TGTGCCAGCAGACTAGCAGGCACCGGGGAGCTGTTTTTT.